These 5 T cell receptor beta chains were all obtained from the same sample, sequenced in a study of blood T cell repertoires in COVID-19. The method was immunoSEQ multiplex PCR; TCRdb's version includes in-frame clones alone and lacks a portion of them. Of tens of thousands of clones in the sample, roughly 80% were seen once. Sequenced: peripheral blood. The receptors derive from a human donor in a cohort sampled during active COVID-19.

The chain combines TRBV5-4 with TRBJ1-1; unclear D gene. Trimming cost V 0 bases and J 1 base, with 7 bases left between them. The CDR3 has 14 amino acids. The germline V gene has CDR1 SGHNT and CDR2 YYREEE (reference sequence). The chain's CDR3 is CASSLAAENTEAFF. For the CDR3, the DNA is TGTGCCAGCAGCTTGGCGGCGGAGAACACTGAAGCTTTCTTT.

This chain links TRBV2 with TRBJ1-2; D perhaps matches TRBD1 (5 bases). Between the trimmed V and J ends, which lost 3 bases and 3 bases, there was a span of 14 bases. CDR3 size: 15 residues. Per germline, CDR1 SNHLY and CDR2 FYNNEI. This CDR3 reads CASSDGLQAYYGYTF. The CDR3 bases are TGTGCCAGCAGTGATGGTCTACAGGCGTACTATGGCTACACCTTC.

V and J are TRBV5-1 and TRBJ2-7; 8 nucleotides agree with TRBD1. V was clipped by 4 bases and J by 3 bases; unmatched bases: 9. The V gene's germline CDR1 is SGHRS and CDR2 YFSETQ. The CDR3 covers 15 residues. This CDR3 is CASSPRTGGIYEQYF. The CDR3 DNA follows: TGCGCCAGCAGCCCACGCACAGGGGGGATCTACGAGCAGTACTTC.

This chain uses TRBV7-6 with TRBJ2-3, with 13 bases lining up with TRBD2. The CDR3 extends over 17 amino acids. The V segment lost 5 bases and the J segment 0 bases; nucleotides outside the gene matches: 5. Germline lookup yields CDR1 SGHVS and CDR2 FNYEAQ. The CDR3, as DNA: TGTGCCAGCAGCGAAGGGACTAGCGGGGCTAGCACAGATACGCAGTATTTT. This sequence encodes CASSEGTSGASTDTQYF.

Only one count was recorded for this clone. The chain recombines TRBV28 with TRBJ1-1, with D unresolved. The germline V gene has CDR1 MDHEN and CDR2 SYDVKM. The V end lost 3 bases, the J end lost 4 bases, and 18 bases lay between the germline ends. The CDR3 length is 16 residues. For the CDR3, the DNA is TGTGCCAGCAGTTTGGGAGGAGGTTTCGGAGGCACTGAAGCTTTCTTT. Encoded protein: CASSLGGGFGGTEAFF.